This T cell receptor (beta chain) was obtained from a study of CD8 T cells in ankylosing spondylitis. In TCRdb, the 5' RACE reads were re-called with MiXCR into one record per CDR3 protein. This sample yields roughly 220,000 distinct CDR3 sequences, of which 10% to 13% are seen a single time; around a fifth belongs to the top ten. This CDR3 region has 21 residues. The germline CDR1 and CDR2 sequences are SGHTA and FQGNSA. V lost 0 bases to trimming and J lost 0 bases; unmatched junction nucleotides: 12. The chain is built from TRBV7-2 and TRBJ2-1; 12 nucleotides line up with TRBD2. The specimen was blood, either unsorted or a sorted T cell fraction (not recorded which). The receptor was isolated from a male donor with ankylosing spondylitis or in good health (not recorded which). The CDR3 DNA is TGTGCCAGCAGCTTAGCGGTACGACTAGCGGGGGCCTCACTCTCCTACAATGAGCAGTTCTTC. It codes for CASSLAVRLAGASLSYNEQFF.